Presented here are 4 T cell receptor beta chains from one specimen sequenced in a study of monozygotic twins with cystic fibrosis. Data came from immunoSEQ multiplex PCR; TCRdb stores just in-frame clones and leaves some out. The table has 30,000 to 40,000 clones, just over 95% seen once; the top ten hold over 0.15%. Material: blood. These receptors all stem from a girl aged 2 to 10 with cystic fibrosis.

The rearrangement links TRBV5-1 to TRBJ1-1; weak D call: TRBD1 (5 bases). Trimming removed 2 bases from V and 3 bases from J, with 8 bases in between. The CDR3 spans 13 residues. Germline values: CDR1 SGHRS, CDR2 YFSETQ. The CDR3 here is CASSLGDDTEAFF. As DNA, the CDR3 is TGCGCCAGCAGCTTAGGGGATGACACTGAAGCTTTCTTT.

V gene TRBV25-1 combines with J gene TRBJ1-1; possibly TRBD1 for D (5 bases). The CDR3 is 14 amino acids. Germline CDR1 is MGHDK and CDR2 is SYGVNS. V lost 6 bases and J lost 0, with 11 bases in between. The CDR3 region is CASRGGTVNTEAFF. The CDR3, as DNA: TGTGCCAGCAGGGGCGGGACGGTGAACACTGAAGCTTTCTTT.

The J gene is TRBJ1-5, the V gene TRBV19, with TRBD1 matching over 9 bases. The germline V gene encodes CDR1 LNHDA and CDR2 SQIVND (reference sequence). The CDR3 has 14 amino acids. The V gene end was trimmed by 10 bases and the J gene end by 0 bases; junction bases not matched to a gene: 4. The DNA of the CDR3 is TGTGCCACCAAGGGACAGGGTAGCAATCAGCCCCAGCATTTT. The encoded protein is CATKGQGSNQPQHF.

The rearrangement uses TRBV15 and TRBJ2-6, with D possibly TRBD2 on 7 matching bases. Germline-derived CDR1 and CDR2 are LNHNV and YYDKDF (reference sequence). Trimming shortened V by 0 bases and J by 0 bases, and 12 bases separated the two germline ends. The CDR3 runs to 18 residues. In DNA, the CDR3 is TGTGCCACCAGCAGAGAGGCGGGGGCATTCTCTGGGGCCAACGTCCTGACTTTC. The encoded protein is CATSREAGAFSGANVLTF.